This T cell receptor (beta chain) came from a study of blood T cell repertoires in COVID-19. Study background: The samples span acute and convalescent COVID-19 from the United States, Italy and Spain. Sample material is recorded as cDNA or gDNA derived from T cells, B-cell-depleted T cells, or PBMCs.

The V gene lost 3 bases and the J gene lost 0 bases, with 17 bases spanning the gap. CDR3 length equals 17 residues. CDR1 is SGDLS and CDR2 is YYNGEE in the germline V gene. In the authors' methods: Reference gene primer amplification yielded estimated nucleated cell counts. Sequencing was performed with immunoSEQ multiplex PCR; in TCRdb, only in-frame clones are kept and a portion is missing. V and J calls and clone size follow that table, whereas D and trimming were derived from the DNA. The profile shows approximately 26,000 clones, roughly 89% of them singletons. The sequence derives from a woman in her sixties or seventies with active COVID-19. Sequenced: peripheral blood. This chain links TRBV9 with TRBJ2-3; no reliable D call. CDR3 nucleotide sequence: TGTGCCAGCAGCGCCGCCTCTTTCTATACTAGCACAGATACGCAGTATTTT. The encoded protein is CASSAASFYTSTDTQYF.